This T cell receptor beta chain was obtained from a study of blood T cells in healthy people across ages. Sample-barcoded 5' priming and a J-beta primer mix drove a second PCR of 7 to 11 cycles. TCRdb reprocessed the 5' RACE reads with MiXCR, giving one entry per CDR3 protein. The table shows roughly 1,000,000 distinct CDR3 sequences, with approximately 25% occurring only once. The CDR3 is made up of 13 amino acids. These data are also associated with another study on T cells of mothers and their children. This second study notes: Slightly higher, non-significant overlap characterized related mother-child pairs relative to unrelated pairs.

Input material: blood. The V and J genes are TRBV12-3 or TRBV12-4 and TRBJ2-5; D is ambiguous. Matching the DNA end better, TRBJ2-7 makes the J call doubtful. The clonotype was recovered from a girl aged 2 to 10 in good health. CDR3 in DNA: TGTGCCAGCAGTTTGGTGAAGTTCCACGAGCAGTACTTC. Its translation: CASSLVKFHEQYF.